This entry concerns a single T cell receptor beta chain. In the original analysis: Amplification with reference gene primers provided the estimates of nucleated cell counts. Sequencing used immunoSEQ multiplex PCR; TCRdb keeps in-frame clones, though not all of them. Clone size and the V and J calls come from that table; the DNA yielded D and trimming. Of around 100,000 clones in the sample, over 75% were seen once. The data were taken from a study of blood T cell repertoires in COVID-19. The wider study: The study drew acute and convalescent COVID-19 samples from the United States, Italy and Spain.

V lost 6 bases and J lost 3; bases outside the gene matches: 26. The germline gives CDR1 SSHAT, CDR2 FNYEAQ (reference sequence). The CDR3 length is 21 residues. Sequenced material: peripheral blood. The sequence was collected from a man aged 25-45 years in a cohort sampled during active COVID-19. This rearrangement joins TRBV7-7 to TRBJ1-5; 7 bases are a match to TRBD1. The CDR3 loop is CASSPRGWRQGIPGHNQPQHF. CDR3 coding DNA: TGTGCCAGCAGTCCCCGGGGATGGAGACAGGGCATCCCGGGGCACAATCAGCCCCAGCATTTT.